The rows below give T cell receptor beta chains drawn from one sample of a study of blood T cell repertoires in COVID-19. The assay was immunoSEQ multiplex PCR, and TCRdb's table has in-frame clones only and misses some. The sample includes over 20,000 clones, around 92% of them seen just once. The sequenced sample consisted of peripheral blood. Source of these receptors: a woman in her 70s with active COVID-19. Both conserved end residues are part of each CDR3. The D gene is left open where the match is weak. Clone size appears in some rows only: once, few, many, or a class for an expanded clone.

>NA|TRBV4-1|TRBJ1-3|NA
CASSQVGGGNTIYF
TGCGCCAGCAGCCAAGTGGGAGGGGGAAACACCATATATTTT
>NA|TRBV5-1|TRBJ2-7|NA
CASNRDTYEQYF
TGCGCCAGTAACCGGGACACCTACGAGCAGTACTTC
>NA|TRBV28|TRBJ2-7|TRBD2
CASSLGLLAGETYEQYF
TGTGCCAGCAGTTTAGGACTCCTAGCGGGAGAGACCTACGAGCAGTACTTC
>NA|TRBV28|TRBJ1-2|TRBD1
CASSAGTGRGPNYGYTF
TGTGCCAGCAGTGCAGGGACAGGGAGGGGACCTAACTATGGCTACACCTTC
>NA|TRBV27|TRBJ2-1|NA
CASSRSDEQFF
TGTGCCAGCAGTCGCTCAGATGAGCAGTTCTTC
>NA|TRBV11-3|TRBJ2-3|NA
CASSTFRADTQYF
TGTGCCAGCAGTACTTTCCGTGCGGATACGCAGTATTTT
>NA|TRBV29-1|TRBJ2-3|TRBD2
CSVEDRASGKTDTQYF
TGCAGCGTTGAAGATCGGGCTAGCGGGAAAACAGATACGCAGTATTTT
>NA|TRBV18|TRBJ1-2|TRBD1
CASSPGQGSYGYTF
TGTGCCAGCTCACCGGGACAGGGTAGCTATGGCTACACCTTC
>NA|TRBV5-1|TRBJ2-1|TRBD1
CASSLSRGLNEQFF
TGCGCCAGCAGCTTGTCCAGGGGGCTTAATGAGCAGTTCTTC
>NA|TRBV28|TRBJ2-7|NA
CASSPQRGTTSSYEQYF
TGTGCCAGCAGTCCACAAAGGGGGACAACAAGCTCCTACGAGCAGTACTTC
>NA|TRBV6-6|TRBJ2-7|NA
CASSYPDRAYEQYF
TGTGCCAGCAGTTACCCCGACAGAGCCTACGAGCAGTACTTC
>NA|TRBV6-5|TRBJ2-7|TRBD2
CASSAGLAGAGEQYF
TGTGCCAGCAGCGCCGGACTAGCGGGAGCGGGCGAGCAGTACTTC
>NA|TRBV7-8|TRBJ2-7|TRBD2
CASMLGLAEAYEQYF
TGTGCCAGCATGCTGGGACTAGCGGAAGCCTACGAGCAGTACTTC
>NA|TRBV6-2/TRBV6-3|TRBJ1-3|TRBD1
CASSMDRAGNTIYF
TGTGCCAGCAGTATGGACAGGGCTGGAAACACCATATATTTT
>NA|TRBV28|TRBJ2-1|TRBD2
CASSVQTSGIPFF
TGTGCCAGCAGCGTACAGACTAGCGGGATACCGTTCTTC
>NA|TRBV5-4|TRBJ2-1|TRBD2
CASSFGTSGNNEQFF
TGTGCCAGCAGCTTCGGGACTAGCGGTAACAATGAGCAGTTCTTC
>NA|TRBV5-1|TRBJ2-7|TRBD1
CASSSGTGPDEQYF
TGCGCCAGCAGCTCTGGGACAGGACCCGACGAGCAGTACTTC
>NA|TRBV5-1|TRBJ2-5|NA
CASRIAVANRQETQYF
TGCGCCAGCAGGATAGCGGTAGCGAACCGCCAAGAGACCCAGTACTTC
>NA|TRBV6-5|TRBJ1-5|NA
CASSWGGAGQPQHF
TGTGCCAGCAGTTGGGGGGGGGCTGGGCAGCCCCAGCATTTT
>NA|TRBV28|TRBJ2-7|TRBD2
CASSPLRLARRHEQYF
TGTGCCAGCAGTCCCCTACGACTAGCTCGAAGACACGAGCAGTACTTC
>NA|TRBV7-9|TRBJ2-3|TRBD1
CASRRSRDRGEDTQYF
TGTGCCAGCAGGCGATCCCGGGACAGGGGGGAAGATACGCAGTATTTT
>NA|TRBV30|TRBJ1-4|NA
CACQTGANEKLFF
TGTGCCTGCCAGACAGGAGCTAATGAAAAACTGTTTTTT
>NA|TRBV5-6|TRBJ1-1|TRBD1
CASSSGIYRGAEAFF
TGTGCCAGCAGCTCGGGGATTTACAGGGGGGCTGAAGCTTTCTTT
>NA|TRBV2|TRBJ1-5|NA
CASSGSGGNQPQHF
TGTGCCAGCAGCGGATCAGGAGGTAATCAGCCCCAGCATTTT
>NA|TRBV14|TRBJ2-2|NA
CASSPLGPPTGELFF
TGTGCCAGCAGCCCGTTGGGGCCCCCAACCGGGGAGCTGTTTTTT
>NA|TRBV5-1|TRBJ1-2|TRBD1
CASSPRQGDYGYTF
TGCGCCAGCAGCCCTCGGCAGGGGGACTATGGCTACACCTTC
>NA|TRBV5-5|TRBJ1-2|TRBD1
CASSWETGAAGYGYTF
TGTGCCAGCAGCTGGGAGACAGGGGCGGCGGGCTATGGCTACACCTTC
>NA|TRBV7-8|TRBJ2-5|NA
CASSLAYQGETQYF
TGTGCCAGCAGCTTAGCCTACCAGGGGGAGACCCAGTACTTC
>NA|TRBV5-1|TRBJ2-5|NA
CASSLGGDLRTQYF
TGCGCCAGCAGCTTGGGCGGAGATCTCAGGACCCAGTACTTC
>NA|TRBV5-1|TRBJ1-2|NA
CASSPGGGNYGYTF
TGCGCCAGCAGCCCGGGAGGCGGTAACTATGGCTACACCTTC
>NA|TRBV6-6|TRBJ1-1|TRBD1
CAGVSGDRGKGAFF
TGTGCCGGCGTTTCCGGGGACAGGGGAAAGGGAGCTTTCTTT
>once|TRBV29-1|TRBJ2-5|NA
CSVLQGVQETQYF
TGCAGCGTCCTACAGGGAGTTCAAGAGACCCAGTACTTC
>NA|TRBV5-6|TRBJ2-6|NA
CASSRGRHSGANVLTF
TGTGCCAGCAGCCGGGGTCGGCACTCTGGGGCCAACGTCCTGACTTTC
>NA|TRBV5-1|TRBJ1-2|NA
CASSPGTSYGYTF
TGCGCCAGCAGCCCGGGGACAAGCTATGGCTACACCTTC
>NA|TRBV5-6|TRBJ2-3|NA
CASSLIGISDTQYF
TGTGCCAGCAGCTTGATCGGGATTTCAGATACGCAGTATTTT
>NA|TRBV27|TRBJ2-7|NA
CASSLAGLGYEQYF
TGTGCCAGCAGTTTGGCAGGGCTGGGTTACGAGCAGTACTTC
>NA|TRBV19|TRBJ2-7|NA
CASSNSYYEQYF
TGTGCCAGTAGTAACAGTTACTACGAGCAGTACTTC
>NA|TRBV2|TRBJ1-5|NA
CASSEARGFGQPQHF
TGTGCCAGCAGTGAAGCGCGGGGGTTTGGGCAGCCCCAGCATTTT
>NA|TRBV7-8|TRBJ2-2|NA
CATNGGLPTGELFF
TGTGCCACCAACGGGGGTCTTCCGACCGGGGAGCTGTTTTTT
>once|TRBV11-3|TRBJ2-7|TRBD1
CASSHRDRANEQYF
TGTGCCAGCAGCCACCGGGACAGGGCAAACGAGCAGTACTTC
>NA|TRBV6-4|TRBJ2-1|TRBD2
CASRGLELNEQFF
TGTGCCAGCAGAGGACTAGAGCTTAATGAGCAGTTCTTC
>NA|TRBV28|TRBJ1-4|TRBD1
CASSFGTGYEKLFF
TGTGCCAGCAGTTTCGGGACAGGGTACGAAAAACTGTTTTTT
>NA|TRBV24-1|TRBJ2-4|TRBD1
CATSDWDRGIQYF
TGTGCCACCAGTGATTGGGACAGGGGAATTCAGTACTTC
>NA|TRBV5-4|TRBJ2-7|TRBD1
CASSSWTGYEQYF
TGTGCCAGCAGCTCCTGGACAGGCTACGAGCAGTACTTC